A single sample gave rise to the 8 T cell receptor beta chains below, sequenced in a study of T cell repertoires in cytomegalovirus infection. TCRdb passed the reads through MiXCR, listing each CDR3 protein once. The profile covers about 310,000 distinct CDR3 sequences, with 17% appearing a single time and about 11% taken by the ten largest. Sequenced material: PBMCs. These receptor sequences come from a human donor in good health (CMV status not recorded). Some clones in this sample may be carry-over from other donors' samples.

This clonotype was recorded many times. The chain has TRBV6-1 and TRBJ2-3, with 8 positions matching TRBD2. This CDR3 contains 12 residues. CDR1 and CDR2 from the germline V gene are MNHNS and SASEGT. The ends lost 8 bases at V and 4 bases at J; junction bases unmatched: 2. Here the CDR3 reads CASRGGADTQYF. The CDR3 bases are TGTGCCAGCCGGGGGGGGGCAGATACGCAGTATTTT.

The genes are TRBV28 and TRBJ1-6; D gene uncertain. V shed 6 bases and J shed 8 bases, with 14 bases lying between them. The CDR3 runs 14 residues. Germline V CDR1 and CDR2: MDHEN, SYDVKM. In nucleotides, the CDR3 is TGTGCCAGCAGCAGCGGGCGGAGAGATTCACCCCTCCACTTT. This gives the protein CASSSGRRDSPLHF.

The chain carries TRBV18 and TRBJ1-6, with a possible D match to TRBD1 (6 bases). CDR3 size: 16 residues. Germline CDR1 is KGHSH and CDR2 is LQKENI. Trimming left V 0 bases short and J 8 bases short, with 14 bases between. The CDR3 sequence: CASSPPGRGLDSPLHF. The CDR3 region has the DNA TGTGCCAGCTCACCACCGGGCAGGGGATTGGATTCACCCCTCCACTTT.

The chain has TRBV27 and TRBJ2-1; D may match TRBD1 or TRBD2 (5 bases each). This CDR3 spans 13 amino acids. V lost 5 bases to trimming and J lost 5 bases, with 10 bases between them. CDR1 and CDR2 (germline): MNHEY, SMNVEV (reference sequence). The CDR3 DNA sequence: TGTGCCAGCAGTCTGGGACGGAACAATGAGCAGTTCTTC. Translating gives CASSLGRNNEQFF.

At least ten counts were recorded for this clonotype. The chain is built from TRBV4-3 and TRBJ1-2, with D maybe TRBD1 (6 bases). Per germline, CDR1 LGHNA and CDR2 YSLEER. V lost 3 bases and J 9 bases, leaving 14 bases between the germline ends. The length of the CDR3 is 13 residues. The CDR3 nucleotides read TGCGCCAGCAGCCAGACCCGGGACACGAGCTACACCTTC. It encodes CASSQTRDTSYTF.

This clonotype appeared a few times. In DNA form, the CDR3 reads TGTGCCAGCAGTTACACGGCAGGTCGAGAGCAGTACTTC. It codes for CASSYTAGREQYF. The chain recombines TRBV6-5 with TRBJ2-7; D is unclear. Looked up from germline, CDR1 is MNHEY and CDR2 is SVGAGI. The V and J ends lost 2 bases and 7 bases respectively, with 12 bases between them. The CDR3 has 13 residues.

This clonotype was seen many times. J is TRBJ1-2 and V is TRBV28, with D hard to call. The CDR3 spans 16 residues. The V end was cut by 7 bases, the J end by 3 bases, with 21 bases between. Germline lookup yields CDR1 MDHEN and CDR2 SYDVKM. The CDR3 region has the DNA TGTGCCAGCAAGGGTTCGGGTATCGGGGAACACTATGGCTACACCTTC. Translating gives CASKGSGIGEHYGYTF.

This rearrangement joins TRBV3-1 to TRBJ2-7, with D maybe TRBD2 (6 bases). The ends were cut back, 1 base at V and 0 bases at J, with 13 bases in the middle. In germline, CDR1 is LGHDT, CDR2 YNNKEL (reference sequence). CDR3 length equals 16 residues. CDR3 nucleotides: TGTGCCAGCAGCCAAGGACCGGGACTCAACTCCTACGAGCAGTACTTC. Its translation is CASSQGPGLNSYEQYF.